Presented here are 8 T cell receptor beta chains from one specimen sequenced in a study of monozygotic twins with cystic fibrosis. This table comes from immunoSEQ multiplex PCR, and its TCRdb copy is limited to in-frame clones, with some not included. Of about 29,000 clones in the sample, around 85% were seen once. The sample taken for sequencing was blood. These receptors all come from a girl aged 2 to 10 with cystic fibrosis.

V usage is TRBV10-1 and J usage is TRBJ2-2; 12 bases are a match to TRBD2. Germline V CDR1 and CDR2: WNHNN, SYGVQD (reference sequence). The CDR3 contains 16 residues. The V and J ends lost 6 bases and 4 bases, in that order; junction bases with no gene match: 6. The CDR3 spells CASSQGLAGITGELFF. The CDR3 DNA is TGCGCCAGCAGCCAAGGACTAGCGGGGATCACCGGGGAGCTGTTTTTT.

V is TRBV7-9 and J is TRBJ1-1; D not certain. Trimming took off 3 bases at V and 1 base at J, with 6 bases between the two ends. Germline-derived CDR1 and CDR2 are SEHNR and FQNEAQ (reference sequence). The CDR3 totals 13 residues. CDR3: CASSFNPNTEAFF. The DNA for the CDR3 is TGTGCCAGCAGCTTCAACCCGAACACTGAAGCTTTCTTT.

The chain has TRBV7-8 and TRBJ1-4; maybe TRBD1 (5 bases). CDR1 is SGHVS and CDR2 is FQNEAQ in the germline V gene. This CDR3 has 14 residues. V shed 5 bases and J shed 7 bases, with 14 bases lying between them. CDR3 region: CASSPGGKGEKLFF. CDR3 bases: TGTGCCAGCAGCCCTGGGGGGAAGGGTGAAAAACTGTTTTTT.

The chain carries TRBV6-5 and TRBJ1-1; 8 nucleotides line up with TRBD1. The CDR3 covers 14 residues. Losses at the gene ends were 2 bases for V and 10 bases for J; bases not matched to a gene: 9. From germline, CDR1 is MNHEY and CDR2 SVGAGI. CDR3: CASSYARQGLGAFF. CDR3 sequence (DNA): TGTGCCAGCAGTTACGCCAGACAGGGGCTAGGAGCTTTCTTT.

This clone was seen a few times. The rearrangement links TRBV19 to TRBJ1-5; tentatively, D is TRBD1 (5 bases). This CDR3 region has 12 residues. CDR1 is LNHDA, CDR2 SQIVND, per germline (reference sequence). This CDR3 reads CAIGGVSQPQHF. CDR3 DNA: TGTGCGATCGGAGGGGTAAGTCAGCCCCAGCATTTT.

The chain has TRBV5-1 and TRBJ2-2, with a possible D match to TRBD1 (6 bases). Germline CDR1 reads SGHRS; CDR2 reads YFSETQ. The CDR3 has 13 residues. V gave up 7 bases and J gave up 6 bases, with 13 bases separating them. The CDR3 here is CASALQGSGELFF. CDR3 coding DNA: TGCGCCAGCGCGTTACAGGGATCCGGGGAGCTGTTTTTT.

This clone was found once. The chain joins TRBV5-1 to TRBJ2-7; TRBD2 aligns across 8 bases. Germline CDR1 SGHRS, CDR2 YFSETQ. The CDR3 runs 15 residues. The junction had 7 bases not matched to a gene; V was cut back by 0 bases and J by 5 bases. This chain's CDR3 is CASSLESGSTHEQYF. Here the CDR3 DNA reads TGCGCCAGCAGCTTGGAGAGCGGGAGTACCCACGAGCAGTACTTC. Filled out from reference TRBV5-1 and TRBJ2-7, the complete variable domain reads KAGVTQTPRYLIKTRGQQVTLSCSPISGHRSVSWYQQTPGQGLQFLFEYFSETQRNKGNFPGRFSGRQFSNSRSEMNVSTLELGDSALYLCASSLESGSTHEQYFGPGTRLTVT.

CDR3 amino acids: CSVEEMRGNNEQFF. CDR3 bases: TGCAGCGTTGAAGAGATGAGAGGGAACAATGAGCAGTTCTTC. This chain links TRBV29-1 with TRBJ2-1, with D perhaps matching TRBD2 (5 bases). Germline V gives CDR1 SQVTM, CDR2 ANQGSEA. CDR3 size: 14 residues. Between the trimmed V and J ends, which lost 0 bases and 5 bases, there was a span of 11 bases.